The T cell receptor beta chain under discussion was sequenced for a study of blood T cell repertoires in COVID-19 (TCRdb year 2020). About the investigation overall: The collaborator samples originated in the United States, Italy and Spain and spanned the acute and convalescent phases of COVID-19. The material from the prospective study consisted of cDNA or gDNA derived from T cells, B-cell-depleted T cells, or PBMCs. The sample metadata nearly always contained a de-identified subject ID, COVID-19 status, age in years and sex. The dataset comprised deeply sampled blood TCRbeta repertoires from subjects exposed to, actively infected with, or recovered from COVID-19. The samples were drawn from two sources: the first 160 participants of the ongoing ImmuneRACE study, and over 950 subjects contributed by 6 global collaborators. A freely available public database, intended as a resource for researchers studying the immune response to SARS-CoV-2, is where the repertoires were released. Where available, HLA class I and class II types were taken from metadata supplied by the sample provider and were not determined by assay-based typing. Results the study describes overall, beyond this receptor: The amount of clinical and demographic metadata varied by source and participant and was provided uncurated.

The germline V and J ends show losses of 3 bases and 3 bases respectively, and no gene match explains 5 bases of the junction. The CDR3 runs 17 residues from the cysteine to the phenylalanine. Only the CDR3 portion is preserved as DNA: 51 bases, with reading frame beginning at the first base. The CDR1 and CDR2 encoded by the germline V gene are MGHRA and YSYEKL. TCRbeta CDR3 regions were amplified from genomic DNA using the immunoSEQ Assay, a bias-controlled multiplex PCR. On the authors' methods: Nucleated cell counts per sample were estimated from amplification of reference gene primers within the assay. To quantify the absolute abundance of each unique TCRbeta CDR3 rearrangement, sequence reads were collapsed and filtered. For each sample, productive Simpson clonality was calculated by taking the square root of Simpson's diversity index across productive rearrangements. TCRdb re-hosts the immuneACCESS table, in-frame sequences only. Its copies lack some clones; in the studies checked, an unresolved V gene accounts for under half of them, and the cause for the rest is not known. The V and J calls and clone size come from that table; D and trimming were worked out from the DNA. This sample has over 400,000 clones in its table, and roughly 88% of those were observed once. The ten largest make up approximately 3% of the sample.

For this clone: Its cognate antigen has yet to be identified. No much larger clone is present one base from it, and per-base qualities are unavailable.

Whole blood was collected in K2EDTA tubes by collaborating institutions according to the institutions' own protocols. For TCRbeta analysis, collaborators shipped samples in one of three forms: frozen whole blood, isolated PBMCs, or DNA extracted from either of those sample types. This sequence uses TRBV4-1 and TRBJ2-5; 15 middle bases align to TRBD2. Sequencing was carried out using peripheral blood. The receptor was isolated from a human donor in a cohort sampled during active COVID-19. The DNA sequence is as follows: TGCGCCAGCAGCCATGGTGGACTAGCGGGAGGGGAAGAGACCCAGTACTTC. It translates to CASSHGGLAGGEETQYF.